The following is a T cell receptor (beta chain) sequence with its context. This clonotype has just a few counts. The antigen this receptor binds is unknown. No much larger clone exists at a distance of one base, and base qualities are not known. Library method: PCR. TCRdb shows the sequencer as Illumina HiSeq 2500. To reduce PCR and sequencing biases, unique molecular identifiers were built into the TCR beta cDNA libraries. Per 1 to 10 million input T cells, approximately 500,000 cDNA molecules were obtained, such that each molecule approximated one T cell. The patient libraries were prepared and sequenced with the same protocol used for the earlier healthy control dataset. Within a given batch, samples were prepared together, multiplexed and sequenced on the same HiSeq lane. Processing in the source paper ran as follows. MIGEC handled the raw barcoded reads, throwing out single-read molecular identifier groups before consensus assembly and CDR3 extraction. VDJtools was used for post-analysis of the clonotype tables, with diversity normalized by down-sampling every dataset to the smallest sample size. To correct batch-related cross-sample contamination, repertoire overlap clustering matched CDR3 amino acid sequences but not nucleotide sequences. In TCRdb, the public reads were trimmed at Q25 with fastp and aligned with MiXCR, with productive beta chains retained. Every distinct CDR3 protein forms one entry, paired with its most common genes and DNA. V and J calls and clone size were set by TCRdb, not the authors. The sample profile shows about 800,000 distinct CDR3 sequences; 30% of them were found once. The ten top clones hold around 0.56% of the sample.

V lost 1 base and J lost 1 base; the stretch between them is 14 bases long. The CDR3 runs 16 amino acids, cysteine and phenylalanine included. Of all the DNA, just the CDR3 is kept, 48 bases in frame from base 1. Sequences MGHRA (CDR1) and YSYEKL (CDR2) are obtained from the germline V gene. To demonstrate the VDJtools post-analysis software, TCR beta repertoires were profiled from the peripheral blood of more than ten young patients with multiple sclerosis. The multiple sclerosis patients were children and adolescents between roughly 6 and 17 years of age. This entry is derived from a study of post-analysis software for immune sequencing data (dated by TCRdb to between 2014 and 2016). Study-wide context: Relapsing-remitting, secondary progressive and progressive-relapsing multiple sclerosis were recorded as disease courses, and subtype annotation was lacking for some patients. A subset of samples was prepared in parallel using single-end sample barcoding, then pooled and co-amplified after Illumina adapter ligation. The patient repertoires were set against under 12 previously published healthy control repertoires from donors whose ages ranged from roughly 6 to 26 years.

The paper's findings and limits, for the study overall: The multiple sclerosis patient group was slightly younger than the control group. Four to six TRBV segments, including TRBV5-6, TRBV5-1 and TRBV20-1, were significantly more frequent in patients than controls. When samples were clustered directly using the F measure, samples prepared in the same batch co-clustered strongly, which prompted a batch-effect correction. Compared with controls, multiple sclerosis patients had significantly lower normalized Chao1 diversity, a finding suggesting substantial peripheral T-cell clonal expansion.

Sequencing was done on a sample of blood. The chain employs TRBV4-1 and TRBJ2-7; the D region possibly corresponds to TRBD1 (6 bases align). This clonotype was obtained from a girl under 18 with multiple sclerosis. The DNA reads as follows: TGCGCCAGCAGCCAAGTACCGCAGGGGATTTCCTACGAGCAGTACTTC. The resulting protein is CASSQVPQGISYEQYF.